The clone carrying this T cell receptor beta chain has a handful of counts. Its antigen is as yet unknown. Via MiXCR, TCRdb re-called the reads, giving one row per CDR3 protein. In the table there are about 110,000 distinct CDR3 sequences, approximately 28% of which are singletons. The data were taken from a study of T cell repertoires in cytomegalovirus infection. Study-level background: Used in the study were CMV epitopes, some recently identified and HLA-C-restricted, others well-studied and HLA-B-restricted. CMV infection and matching HLA type were both indicated by public TCR beta signatures. Points from the study as a whole: Dominating the ex vivo response were TCR beta clonotypes that were CMV-specific and HLA-C-restricted.

This TCR was sampled from a human donor in good health (CMV status not recorded). Some clones in this sample may be carry-over from other donors' samples. The material was CD8+ T cells from cultured PBMCs, obtained from culture after CMV antigen stimulation.

The CDR3 sequence is CSVEGKSESYEQYF. The CDR3 nucleotides read TGCAGCGTTGAAGGAAAGTCCGAGAGCTACGAGCAGTACTTC. The chain links TRBV29-1 to TRBJ2-7; no reliable D call. The length of the CDR3 is 14 residues. Germline V lookup: CDR1 SQVTM, CDR2 ANQGSEA. V lost 1 base, J lost 3 bases, and 13 bases lay in between.